Following are 2 T cell receptor beta chains from one sample sequenced in a study of blood T cell repertoires in COVID-19. Profiling relied on immunoSEQ multiplex PCR, and the TCRdb table lists in-frame clones only, not all of them. The sample includes fewer than 400,000 clones, 87% seen only once; the top ten take around 8.9%. Sequencing used PBMCs or T cells enriched from blood (not recorded which). These receptors came from a woman aged 18-29 years who had recovered from COVID-19.

The chain links TRBV7-9 to TRBJ2-5; 7 nucleotides line up with TRBD2. The CDR3 extends over 14 amino acids. The germline gives CDR1 SEHNR, CDR2 FQNEAQ (reference sequence). V gave up 2 bases and J gave up 3 bases; unmatched junction bases: 3. CDR3 protein: CASSLKGREETQYF. DNA of the CDR3: TGTGCCAGCAGCTTAAAGGGGAGGGAAGAGACCCAGTACTTC.

This clone was seen a handful of times. This rearrangement joins TRBV5-1 to TRBJ2-5; D may be TRBD2 (5 bases). This CDR3 spans 14 amino acids. Germline-derived CDR1 and CDR2 are SGHRS and YFSETQ. The ends were cut back, 4 bases at V and 2 bases at J, with 12 bases in the middle. The CDR3 region is CASSPGSTQETQYF. The CDR3, as DNA: TGCGCCAGCAGCCCGGGGTCGACTCAAGAGACCCAGTACTTC.